Listed below are T cell receptor beta chains from one sample, sequenced in a study of blood T cell repertoires in COVID-19. The method was immunoSEQ multiplex PCR; TCRdb's version includes in-frame clones alone and lacks a portion of them. The sample carries 37,000 or so clones, 70% to 80% recorded once. Specimen: peripheral blood. The receptors stem from a man aged 55 to 70 with active COVID-19. Both conserved end residues are part of each CDR3. Fields, in order: clone size, D gene, V gene, J gene, CDR3 DNA, CDR3 protein. The D gene is left open where the match is weak. Size is omitted from some rows. Given values are once, few, many or a class for expanded clones.

NA,TRBD2,TRBV6-4,TRBJ2-1,TGTGCCAGCAGTACGGGACTAGCGGGAAACAATGAGCAGTTCTTC,CASSTGLAGNNEQFF
NA,NA,TRBV7-9,TRBJ1-5,TGTGCCAGCAGCCCCGACGGGAATCAGCCCCAGCATTTT,CASSPDGNQPQHF
NA,TRBD1,TRBV5-4,TRBJ1-1,TGTGCCAGCAGCTGGGGACAGGGAGGCGGCACTGAAGCTTTCTTT,CASSWGQGGGTEAFF
NA,NA,TRBV5-1,TRBJ2-7,TGCGCCAGCACGCAGGGTTTTGGCGAGCAGTACTTC,CASTQGFGEQYF
NA,TRBD2,TRBV28,TRBJ2-5,TGTGCCAGCAGAGCCCGGGGGGTAGAGACCCAGTACTTC,CASRARGVETQYF
NA,NA,TRBV28,TRBJ1-4,TGTGCCAGCAGTTTCCTGGGGCCAACTAATGAAAAACTGTTTTTT,CASSFLGPTNEKLFF
NA,NA,TRBV10-3,TRBJ2-1,TGTGCCATCAGTGACTCGAGGGGGGGCAATGAGCAGTTCTTC,CAISDSRGGNEQFF
NA,TRBD1,TRBV19,TRBJ1-1,TGTGCCAGTAGTGCCCGGGACAGGTGGAACACTGAAGCTTTCTTT,CASSARDRWNTEAFF
NA,NA,TRBV11-2,TRBJ2-7,TGTGCCAGCAGCTCTCAGGGACATAGAGTCTACGAGCAGTACTTC,CASSSQGHRVYEQYF
NA,TRBD2,TRBV9,TRBJ2-1,TGTGCCAGCAGCGTAGCCGGGACTAGCGGGAGGGAGCAGTTCTTC,CASSVAGTSGREQFF
NA,NA,TRBV28,TRBJ2-3,TGTGCCAGCAGTTCGCCCACAACAGATACGCAGTATTTT,CASSSPTTDTQYF
NA,NA,TRBV4-3,TRBJ1-6,TGCGCCAGCAGCCCCGCCATGGGAGGTAATTCACCCCTCCACTTT,CASSPAMGGNSPLHF
NA,TRBD1,TRBV9,TRBJ2-5,TGTGCCAGCAGCGTAGAAGGGGGCGGGGAGACCCAGTACTTC,CASSVEGGGETQYF
once,TRBD2,TRBV6-1,TRBJ2-5,TGTGCCAGCAGTGGCACCCCCTCACTAGCGGGAACCTCTTGGGAGACCCAGTACTTC,CASSGTPSLAGTSWETQYF
NA,NA,TRBV29-1,TRBJ2-3,TGCAGCGTTAGGACAGGCACAGATACGCAGTATTTT,CSVRTGTDTQYF
NA,TRBD2,TRBV29-1,TRBJ2-3,TGCAGCGTTGTTAGCCTAGCGGGATTGAGCACAGATACGCAGTATTTT,CSVVSLAGLSTDTQYF
NA,TRBD2,TRBV5-1,TRBJ2-5,TGCGCCAGCAGCCCCGGGACTAGCGGGGGGAGTCTGCGGACCCAGTACTTC,CASSPGTSGGSLRTQYF
NA,NA,TRBV7-2,TRBJ2-2,TGTGCCAGCAGCTTGTGGGCGAGTAGGGAGTCCGGGGAGCTGTTTTTT,CASSLWASRESGELFF
NA,TRBD2,TRBV4-3,TRBJ2-7,TGCGCCAGCAGCCAAGATAACCTAGCGGGAGAGGTGCAGTACTTC,CASSQDNLAGEVQYF
NA,NA,TRBV29-1,TRBJ1-5,TGCAGCGCCCTCTATAGCAATCAGCCCCAGCATTTT,CSALYSNQPQHF
once,TRBD2,TRBV7-2,TRBJ2-3,TGTGCCAGCAGCCCCTCGGTGGGGGGGTTCACAGATACGCAGTATTTT,CASSPSVGGFTDTQYF
few,TRBD2,TRBV19,TRBJ2-7,TGTGCCAGTAGTATAGACCCAGCGGGGGCCTACGAGCAGTACTTC,CASSIDPAGAYEQYF
NA,NA,TRBV18,TRBJ1-2,TGTGCCAGCTCACCTCGAGGAGAAGCTAACTATGGCTACACCTTC,CASSPRGEANYGYTF
medium-sized,NA,TRBV28,TRBJ1-2,TGTGCCAGCAGTTTATTCGGGCCAACGGGGGGAACAGAAGATGGCTACACCTTC,CASSLFGPTGGTEDGYTF
NA,NA,TRBV6-5,TRBJ2-5,TGTGCCAGCAGCGGACAGCGTCAAGAGACCCAGTACTTC,CASSGQRQETQYF
once,NA,TRBV19,TRBJ2-2,TGTGCCAGTAGGGTAGCCGGGGAGCTGTTTTTT,CASRVAGELFF
NA,NA,TRBV21-1,TRBJ2-3,TGTGCCAGCAGCGAAAGTAGCCTAGCGGAGACAGATACGCAGTATTTT,CASSESSLAETDTQYF
NA,TRBD2,TRBV13,TRBJ2-7,TGTGCCAGCAGCTTGAGAGGGACTAGTAGCTCCTACGAGCAGTACTTC,CASSLRGTSSSYEQYF
NA,NA,TRBV15,TRBJ1-1,TGTGCCACCAGCCGGGGAAATGAAGCTTTCTTT,CATSRGNEAFF
NA,TRBD2,TRBV28,TRBJ2-1,TGTGCCAGCAGTTTATGGGGACTAACCCATGCCCCCAAGAATAATGAGCAGTTCTTC,CASSLWGLTHAPKNNEQFF
NA,NA,TRBV11-2,TRBJ1-1,TGTGCCAGCAGCTTAGACGGGGGTACCACTGAAGCTTTCTTT,CASSLDGGTTEAFF
NA,NA,TRBV30,TRBJ2-2,TGTGCCTGGAGTGTAATTTCTAGGGAGCTGTTTTTT,CAWSVISRELFF
NA,NA,TRBV6-6,TRBJ1-2,TGTGCCAGCAGTCCAGGGGCTAACTATGGCTACACCTTC,CASSPGANYGYTF
NA,TRBD1,TRBV7-2,TRBJ2-1,TGTGCCAGCAGCTTAGTGGGACAGTTCTCCTACAATGAGCAGTTCTTC,CASSLVGQFSYNEQFF
NA,TRBD1,TRBV12-3/TRBV12-4,TRBJ1-2,TGTGCCAGCAGACAGGGGGCGCGTGGCTACACCTTC,CASRQGARGYTF
NA,NA,TRBV27,TRBJ2-2,TGTGCCAGCACGCTATGGGGGGCGGGAGCCGGGGAGCTGTTTTTT,CASTLWGAGAGELFF
NA,TRBD1,TRBV7-6,TRBJ1-5,TGTGCCAGCAGCGCCGGGACAGGGGGCGAACAGCCCCAGCATTTT,CASSAGTGGEQPQHF
few,NA,TRBV6-1,TRBJ1-2,TGTGCCAGCAGTGAAGAAGCGGGGGTTGGGGGCTACACCTTC,CASSEEAGVGGYTF
NA,TRBD2,TRBV7-2,TRBJ2-3,TGTGCCAGCAGCCCAGGACTAGCGGGAGGCACAGATACGCAGTATTTT,CASSPGLAGGTDTQYF
NA,NA,TRBV10-1,TRBJ1-1,TGCGCCAGCATTTCTCGAGGTTTACTGAACACTGAAGCTTTCTTT,CASISRGLLNTEAFF
NA,NA,TRBV7-2,TRBJ1-4,TGTGCCAGCAGCACGGCAACTAATGAAAAACTGTTTTTT,CASSTATNEKLFF
NA,NA,TRBV11-3,TRBJ2-3,TGTGCCAGCAGTCCCGGGGGGCCCACAGATACGCAGTATTTT,CASSPGGPTDTQYF
NA,TRBD1,TRBV14,TRBJ2-5,TGTGCCAGCAGCCCCGGGGACAGGGCACGGGAAGAGACCCAGTACTTC,CASSPGDRAREETQYF
NA,NA,TRBV10-2,TRBJ2-7,TGCGCCAGCATAGGGGGCTACGAGCAGTACTTC,CASIGGYEQYF
NA,NA,TRBV9,TRBJ2-7,TGTGCCAGCAGCGTAGAGGCGGTTTCCTACGAGCAGTACTTC,CASSVEAVSYEQYF
few,NA,TRBV3-1/TRBV3-2,TRBJ1-3,TGTGCCAGCAGACAGGGCCCTGGAAACACCATATATTTT,CASRQGPGNTIYF
NA,NA,TRBV4-3,TRBJ2-2,TGCGCCAGCAGCCAAGATTTGACGGGATGGCCCGGGGAGCTGTTTTTT,CASSQDLTGWPGELFF
NA,NA,TRBV7-2,TRBJ1-5,TGTGCCAGCAGCCCCGGGGGACCTACCGGGCCCCAGCATTTT,CASSPGGPTGPQHF
NA,NA,TRBV5-4,TRBJ2-2,TGTGCCATGGGGGGAAGTAGGGTATCCGGGGAGCTGTTTTTT,CAMGGSRVSGELFF
NA,NA,TRBV7-9,TRBJ1-2,TGTGCCAGCAGCTTGTCATACTATGGCTACACCTTC,CASSLSYYGYTF
NA,TRBD1,TRBV11-1,TRBJ2-7,TGTGCCAGCAGCAAACCCGGGACAGGCTTCAACGAGCAGTACTTC,CASSKPGTGFNEQYF
once,NA,TRBV7-9,TRBJ2-5,TGTGCCAGCAGCTTAGGCAGCGGTCAAGAGACCCAGTACTTC,CASSLGSGQETQYF
NA,TRBD1,TRBV6-5,TRBJ1-5,TGTGCCAGCAGTCCCGGGACAGGGCAACAGCCCCAGCATTTT,CASSPGTGQQPQHF
NA,NA,TRBV11-2,TRBJ1-3,TGTGCCAGCAGCCCGGAGGGCTATGCACGTGGAAACACCATATATTTT,CASSPEGYARGNTIYF
NA,NA,TRBV10-3,TRBJ2-1,TGTGCCATCAGTGAAGAAGGGGTAACTGAGCAGTTCTTC,CAISEEGVTEQFF
once,NA,TRBV2,TRBJ1-1,TGTGCCAGCAGTTACAGGGAGGGGGGCTCTGAAGCTTTCTTT,CASSYREGGSEAFF
NA,NA,TRBV7-2,TRBJ1-5,TGTGCCAGCAGCCTACGCGGCAATCAGCCCCAGCATTTT,CASSLRGNQPQHF
few,NA,TRBV4-3,TRBJ2-2,TGCGCCAGCAGCCAAGAAACGGGGAAGGAGCTGTTTTTT,CASSQETGKELFF
few,TRBD1,TRBV5-4,TRBJ1-2,TGTGCCAGCAGCTTAGGCCGGGACAGGGTGATCAACTATGGCTACACCTTC,CASSLGRDRVINYGYTF